These T cell receptor beta chains were read from a single sample in a study of T cell responses to AZD1222 COVID-19 vaccine. Assay used: immunoSEQ multiplex PCR; TCRdb lists only in-frame clones, some missing. The sample has about 100,000 clones; 87% are singletons. The material sequenced was peripheral blood, taken on day 0 of AZD1222 vaccination. These receptors all stem from an adult in good health. Both conserved end residues are part of each CDR3. A D gene is named only where the DNA matches it firmly. Clone size is shown for a subset of rows, as once, few, many or a class of expanded clone.

>TRBV7-3|NA|TRBJ1-1|once
CASSPTTGHGAFF
TGTGCCAGCAGCCCGACCACAGGGCATGGAGCTTTCTTT
>TRBV7-9|TRBD2|TRBJ2-3|NA
CASSFGGGTDTQYF
TGTGCCAGCAGCTTCGGGGGGGGCACAGATACGCAGTATTTT
>TRBV6-5|NA|TRBJ1-5|few
CASSFEGGQPQHF
TGTGCCAGCAGTTTCGAGGGGGGTCAGCCCCAGCATTTT
>TRBV5-4|NA|TRBJ1-2|NA
CASSLDKANYGYTF
TGTGCCAGCAGCTTGGACAAAGCTAACTATGGCTACACCTTC
>TRBV27|NA|TRBJ1-1|NA
CASSPTRSAGTEAFF
TGTGCCAGCAGTCCCACCCGAAGCGCAGGAACTGAAGCTTTCTTT
>TRBV5-1|NA|TRBJ1-3|NA
CASSLDSLSGNTIYF
TGCGCCAGCAGCTTGGACAGCCTCTCTGGAAACACCATATATTTT
>TRBV12-3/TRBV12-4|NA|TRBJ1-2|NA
CASSTVPNYGYTF
TGTGCCAGCAGCACGGTGCCTAACTATGGCTACACCTTC
>TRBV19|NA|TRBJ2-3|NA
CASSISTDTQYF
TGTGCCAGTAGTATAAGCACAGATACGCAGTATTTT
>TRBV5-4|TRBD1|TRBJ1-2|NA
CASSRGQNYGYTF
TGTGCCAGCAGCCGGGGACAGAACTATGGCTACACCTTC
>TRBV27|TRBD2|TRBJ2-3|NA
CASSGHPGLAGGPDTQYF
TGTGCCAGCAGTGGGCACCCGGGACTAGCGGGGGGGCCGGATACGCAGTATTTT
>TRBV7-8|NA|TRBJ1-5|NA
CASSLLRGQSNQPQHF
TGTGCCAGCAGCTTATTGCGCGGACAGAGCAATCAGCCCCAGCATTTT
>TRBV5-1|NA|TRBJ1-1|NA
CASSLEIRDTEAFF
TGCGCCAGCAGCTTGGAGATCCGCGACACTGAAGCTTTCTTT
>TRBV2|NA|TRBJ1-2|NA
CASSGPGLLEGYTF
TGTGCCAGCAGTGGCCCGGGACTGCTTGAAGGCTACACCTTC
>TRBV20-1|NA|TRBJ1-2|NA
CSAARAGYTF
TGCAGTGCCGCTAGGGCTGGCTACACCTTC
>TRBV6-2/TRBV6-3|NA|TRBJ2-6|NA
CASSTGSSGANVLTF
TGTGCCAGCAGCACAGGGTCCTCTGGGGCCAACGTCCTGACTTTC
>TRBV5-1|NA|TRBJ1-3|many
CASSWGAGNTIYF
TGCGCCAGCAGCTGGGGGGCCGGAAACACCATATATTTT
>TRBV14|NA|TRBJ1-2|NA
CASSQGKGYGYTF
TGTGCCAGCAGCCAGGGCAAGGGCTATGGCTACACCTTC
>TRBV4-2|NA|TRBJ1-2|NA
CASPQARAVNGYTF
TGTGCCAGCCCACAAGCGAGGGCAGTAAATGGCTACACCTTC
>TRBV19|TRBD1|TRBJ2-7|NA
CASSTQQGDEQYF
TGTGCCAGTAGTACCCAACAGGGGGACGAGCAGTACTTC
>TRBV28|NA|TRBJ2-5|NA
CASSWGIWETQYF
TGTGCCAGCAGTTGGGGGATTTGGGAGACCCAGTACTTC
>TRBV7-2|NA|TRBJ1-1|NA
CASSLGRNTEAFF
TGTGCCAGCAGCCTCGGTAGGAACACTGAAGCTTTCTTT
>TRBV28|NA|TRBJ1-1|NA
CASSLRWGEAEAFF
TGTGCCAGCAGTTTAAGGTGGGGGGAAGCTGAAGCTTTCTTT